This is a list of T cell receptor beta chains from one sample in a study of cytomegalovirus exposure and HLA in healthy donors. Clones were read by immunoSEQ multiplex PCR, and TCRdb kept only the in-frame ones, dropping some. The ten most abundant clones cover 0.74% of a sample with nearly 200,000 clones. The sample consisted of PBMCs. The source is a boy younger than 18 in good health and CMV-seronegative. Each CDR3 is given with its conserved first and last residue. Fields, in order: D gene, CDR3 length, J gene, V gene, CDR3 protein, CDR3 DNA. A D gene is named only where the DNA matches it firmly.

D: NA
length: 15
J: TRBJ2-1
V: TRBV7-2
CDR3: CASSPYVGSHNEQFF
DNA: TGTGCCAGCAGCCCATACGTCGGGTCCCACAATGAGCAGTTCTTC

D: NA
length: 13
J: TRBJ1-4
V: TRBV27
CDR3: CASSFSRFEKLFF
DNA: TGTGCCAGCAGTTTTTCCAGGTTTGAAAAACTGTTTTTT

D: TRBD1
length: 16
J: TRBJ2-7
V: TRBV5-8
CDR3: CASSPWWGTGLGEQYF
DNA: TGTGCCAGCAGCCCCTGGTGGGGGACAGGTCTGGGGGAGCAGTACTTC

D: TRBD2
length: 17
J: TRBJ2-1
V: TRBV7-2
CDR3: CASSSTSAGGRYNEQFF
DNA: TGTGCCAGCAGCTCCACCTCCGCGGGGGGGCGTTACAATGAGCAGTTCTTC

D: TRBD1
length: 17
J: TRBJ1-6
V: TRBV7-2
CDR3: CASSLGRLDRGFSPLHF
DNA: TGTGCCAGCAGCTTGGGTCGATTGGACAGGGGCTTTTCACCCCTCCACTTT

D: NA
length: 14
J: TRBJ1-1
V: TRBV19
CDR3: CASSGGTMNTEAFF
DNA: TGTGCCAGTAGTGGGGGGACTATGAACACTGAAGCTTTCTTT

D: TRBD2
length: 16
J: TRBJ2-5
V: TRBV18
CDR3: CASSPRGLASAETQYF
DNA: TGTGCCAGCTCACCACGGGGACTAGCATCTGCGGAGACCCAGTACTTC

D: TRBD2
length: 18
J: TRBJ2-3
V: TRBV7-8
CDR3: CASSLGLAGGLSTDTQYF
DNA: TGTGCCAGCAGCCTGGGACTAGCGGGGGGGCTTAGCACAGATACGCAGTATTTT

D: NA
length: 12
J: TRBJ2-3
V: TRBV28
CDR3: CASSLRSDTQYF
DNA: TGTGCCAGCAGTTTACGGTCAGATACGCAGTATTTT

D: TRBD2
length: 15
J: TRBJ2-3
V: TRBV19
CDR3: CASSGTSGGTDTQYF
DNA: TGTGCCAGTAGCGGGACTAGCGGGGGCACAGATACGCAGTATTTT

D: NA
length: 15
J: TRBJ1-2
V: TRBV7-8
CDR3: CASRRRDSTPNGYTF
DNA: TGTGCCAGCAGGCGGAGGGACTCCACACCGAATGGCTACACCTTC

D: TRBD2
length: 18
J: TRBJ2-1
V: TRBV18
CDR3: CASSHTEILAGVYNEQFF
DNA: TGTGCCAGCTCACACACCGAGATCCTAGCGGGGGTATACAATGAGCAGTTCTTC

D: TRBD1
length: 14
J: TRBJ1-1
V: TRBV7-3
CDR3: CASSETGQSTEAFF
DNA: TGTGCCAGCAGCGAGACAGGGCAAAGCACTGAAGCTTTCTTT

D: NA
length: 13
J: TRBJ2-4
V: TRBV5-4
CDR3: CASTPPGSNIQYF
DNA: TGTGCCAGCACCCCCCCCGGGTCAAACATTCAGTACTTC

D: NA
length: 18
J: TRBJ2-6
V: TRBV5-1
CDR3: CASSPWAGVNSGANVLTF
DNA: TGCGCCAGCAGCCCATGGGCAGGGGTAAACTCTGGGGCCAACGTCCTGACTTTC

D: TRBD1
length: 13
J: TRBJ2-7
V: TRBV10-3
CDR3: CAISGDRAGEQYF
DNA: TGTGCCATCAGTGGGGACAGGGCGGGCGAGCAGTACTTC

D: TRBD1
length: 15
J: TRBJ1-2
V: TRBV7-2
CDR3: CASSSSTGVVRGYTF
DNA: TGTGCCAGCAGCTCCTCGACAGGGGTAGTACGCGGCTACACCTTC

D: NA
length: 11
J: TRBJ1-2
V: TRBV19
CDR3: CASSSGNGYTF
DNA: TGTGCCAGTAGTAGCGGGAATGGCTACACCTTC

D: TRBD1
length: 13
J: TRBJ2-2
V: TRBV9
CDR3: CASSGQGHGELFF
DNA: TGTGCCAGCAGCGGACAGGGCCACGGGGAGCTGTTTTTT

D: NA
length: 13
J: TRBJ2-7
V: TRBV5-6
CDR3: CASSYDTSYEQYF
DNA: TGTGCCAGCAGCTATGACACCAGCTACGAGCAGTACTTC

D: TRBD1
length: 16
J: TRBJ2-7
V: TRBV2
CDR3: CASSVSFGQGSYEQYF
DNA: TGTGCCAGCAGTGTGAGTTTCGGACAGGGGAGCTACGAGCAGTACTTC

D: NA
length: 14
J: TRBJ1-3
V: TRBV19
CDR3: CASSYSSSGNTIYF
DNA: TGTGCCAGTAGTTACAGCAGCTCTGGAAACACCATATATTTT

D: TRBD1
length: 14
J: TRBJ1-4
V: TRBV29-1
CDR3: CSPCPGGSNEKLFF
DNA: TGCAGCCCATGCCCAGGGGGCTCGAATGAAAAACTGTTTTTT

D: TRBD1
length: 14
J: TRBJ1-1
V: TRBV4-1
CDR3: CASLSPGQKTEAFF
DNA: TGCGCCAGCCTATCCCCGGGACAGAAGACTGAAGCTTTCTTT

D: NA
length: 14
J: TRBJ2-5
V: TRBV6-1
CDR3: CASSEQGSQETQYF
DNA: TGTGCCAGCAGTGAACAGGGATCACAAGAGACCCAGTACTTC

D: NA
length: 15
J: TRBJ1-6
V: TRBV7-6
CDR3: CASSPRQGVQSPLHF
DNA: TGTGCCAGCAGCCCAAGGCAGGGCGTCCAATCACCCCTCCACTTT

D: NA
length: 15
J: TRBJ1-5
V: TRBV19
CDR3: CASTPNSQLNQPQHF
DNA: TGTGCCAGTACCCCAAATAGTCAACTCAATCAGCCCCAGCATTTT

D: NA
length: 13
J: TRBJ1-2
V: TRBV30
CDR3: CAWTWGTYYGYTF
DNA: TGTGCCTGGACCTGGGGGACATACTATGGCTACACCTTC

D: NA
length: 14
J: TRBJ2-7
V: TRBV14
CDR3: CASSQAAGLHEQYF
DNA: TGTGCCAGCAGCCAAGCCGCGGGTCTACACGAGCAGTACTTC

D: NA
length: 13
J: TRBJ1-2
V: TRBV4-2
CDR3: CASSQESDYGYTF
DNA: TGTGCCAGCAGCCAAGAGTCGGACTATGGCTACACCTTC

D: TRBD2
length: 15
J: TRBJ2-2
V: TRBV5-4
CDR3: CASSVGGDLTGELFF
DNA: TGTGCCAGCAGCGTGGGGGGGGACCTCACCGGGGAGCTGTTTTTT

D: NA
length: 14
J: TRBJ2-7
V: TRBV5-4
CDR3: CASSLQGGIYEQYF
DNA: TGTGCCAGCAGCTTGCAAGGGGGAATCTACGAGCAGTACTTC

D: TRBD1
length: 15
J: TRBJ1-2
V: TRBV27
CDR3: CASSPGTGGYYGYTF
DNA: TGTGCCAGCAGTCCTGGGACAGGGGGATACTATGGCTACACCTTC

D: NA
length: 13
J: TRBJ1-4
V: TRBV25-1
CDR3: CATSRGVQEKLFF
DNA: TGTGCCACCAGTCGGGGGGTTCAGGAAAAACTGTTTTTT

D: NA
length: 13
J: TRBJ1-5
V: TRBV7-9
CDR3: CASSFSRDQPQHF
DNA: TGTGCCAGCAGCTTTTCTCGGGATCAGCCCCAGCATTTT

D: NA
length: 14
J: TRBJ1-1
V: TRBV9
CDR3: CASSPPPQDTEAFF
DNA: TGTGCCAGCAGCCCCCCCCCTCAGGACACTGAAGCTTTCTTT

D: TRBD1
length: 16
J: TRBJ2-7
V: TRBV4-1
CDR3: CASSQDRGQDSYEQYF
DNA: TGCGCCAGCAGCCAAGATCGGGGACAGGACTCCTACGAGCAGTACTTC

D: TRBD1
length: 14
J: TRBJ2-5
V: TRBV6-5
CDR3: CASSYRTGQETQYF
DNA: TGTGCCAGCAGTTACAGGACAGGGCAAGAGACCCAGTACTTC

D: TRBD1
length: 14
J: TRBJ2-1
V: TRBV6-6
CDR3: CASLPGQGRYEQFF
DNA: TGTGCCAGCCTTCCGGGACAGGGGAGGTATGAGCAGTTCTTC

D: TRBD1
length: 15
J: TRBJ1-2
V: TRBV2
CDR3: CANRQGQNANYGYTF
DNA: TGTGCCAATCGACAGGGACAAAATGCGAACTATGGCTACACCTTC

D: NA
length: 16
J: TRBJ2-5
V: TRBV19
CDR3: CASQRGGSSPQETQYF
DNA: TGTGCCAGCCAGCGAGGAGGGAGCAGCCCTCAAGAGACCCAGTACTTC

D: TRBD1
length: 15
J: TRBJ2-1
V: TRBV7-8
CDR3: CASSPRDRLYNEQFF
DNA: TGTGCCAGCAGCCCCCGGGACAGATTATACAATGAGCAGTTCTTC

D: TRBD1
length: 15
J: TRBJ1-5
V: TRBV28
CDR3: CASSSSGTGNQPQHF
DNA: TGTGCCAGCAGTTCCTCCGGGACAGGCAATCAGCCCCAGCATTTT

D: NA
length: 10
J: TRBJ1-2
V: TRBV29-1
CDR3: CSVAEDGYTF
DNA: TGCAGCGTTGCCGAGGATGGCTACACCTTC

D: TRBD1
length: 16
J: TRBJ1-2
V: TRBV19
CDR3: CASSSDRGQINYGYTF
DNA: TGTGCCAGTAGTTCGGACAGGGGGCAAATTAACTATGGCTACACCTTC

D: NA
length: 14
J: TRBJ1-2
V: TRBV30
CDR3: CAWSGQGLMAGYTF
DNA: TGTGCCTGGAGTGGGCAGGGACTTATGGCTGGCTACACCTTC

D: TRBD2
length: 16
J: TRBJ2-1
V: TRBV19
CDR3: CASSLGGGTSRNEQFF
DNA: TGTGCCAGTAGCCTCGGGGGGGGGACTAGTCGCAATGAGCAGTTCTTC

D: NA
length: 15
J: TRBJ1-3
V: TRBV5-8
CDR3: CASSFAPSLGNTIYF
DNA: TGTGCCAGCAGCTTTGCCCCATCACTAGGAAACACCATATATTTT

D: NA
length: 15
J: TRBJ1-2
V: TRBV28
CDR3: CASSLSPGGSYGYTF
DNA: TGTGCCAGCAGTTTAAGCCCGGGAGGGAGCTATGGCTACACCTTC

D: NA
length: 12
J: TRBJ2-2
V: TRBV4-1
CDR3: CASSHRVGELFF
DNA: TGCGCCAGCAGCCACAGGGTCGGGGAGCTGTTTTTT

D: TRBD2
length: 15
J: TRBJ2-5
V: TRBV11-3
CDR3: CASSFGTSVQETQYF
DNA: TGTGCCAGCAGCTTCGGGACTAGCGTTCAAGAGACCCAGTACTTC

D: TRBD1
length: 14
J: TRBJ1-2
V: TRBV13
CDR3: CASSLGRGLYGYTF
DNA: TGTGCCAGCAGCTTAGGAAGGGGGCTTTATGGCTACACCTTC

D: TRBD1
length: 15
J: TRBJ2-5
V: TRBV7-3
CDR3: CASSSGQGWSETQYF
DNA: TGTGCCAGCAGCTCCGGACAGGGTTGGTCGGAGACCCAGTACTTC

D: TRBD1
length: 15
J: TRBJ1-4
V: TRBV28
CDR3: CASSLSQGANEKLFF
DNA: TGTGCCAGCAGTTTATCCCAGGGGGCTAATGAAAAACTGTTTTTT